This TCR beta chain was sequenced in a study of blood T cell repertoires in COVID-19. Profiled with immunoSEQ multiplex PCR; TCRdb holds only in-frame clones, not every one. The data hold about 240,000 clones, with around 88% observed a single time. The CDR3 consists of 14 residues. Germline V gene sequence: CDR1 SGHRS, CDR2 YFSETQ. V was clipped by 4 bases and J by 2 bases, with 12 bases between them. The chain combines TRBV5-1 with TRBJ1-2, with D maybe TRBD1 (5 bases). The sequence came from a woman in her twenties or thirties who had recovered from COVID-19. The sequenced sample was PBMCs or T cells enriched from blood (not recorded which). Here the CDR3 reads CASSLGTENYGYTF. The CDR3 coding sequence is TGCGCCAGCAGCCTCGGGACTGAGAACTATGGCTACACCTTC.